The entry that follows covers one T cell receptor beta chain sequence. The antigen is not known. Trimming took 4 bases from V and 3 from J, leaving 10 bases between them. The CDR3 has 14 residues. Germline V gives CDR1 SGHRS, CDR2 YFSETQ. The source of the sample is a study of tumor-infiltrating lymphocytes in localized non-small cell lung cancer. Study overall: Several tumor histologies, both smoking statuses, and some post-neoadjuvant chemotherapy samples were included. The study, taken as a whole, reports: No link was found between tumor T-cell fraction and recurrence-free survival.

Assay used: immunoSEQ multiplex PCR; TCRdb lists only in-frame clones, some missing. The sample contains roughly 24,000 clones, approximately 59% of which appear only once. The receptor comes from a human donor with non-small cell lung cancer. J is TRBJ1-4 and V is TRBV5-1; D not certain. The sequenced sample was lung tumor tissue. The CDR3 reads CASSPMGANEKLFF. CDR3 bases: TGCGCCAGCAGCCCGATGGGCGCTAATGAAAAACTGTTTTTT.